Below are 18 T cell receptor beta chains sequenced from a single sample in a study of T cell changes during pregnancy in multiple sclerosis. Produced via immunoSEQ multiplex PCR; TCRdb's table is partial and in-frame only. This sample yields 55,000 to 75,000 clones, of which around 91% are seen a single time; roughly 1.4% belongs to the top ten. The source material was peripheral blood, sampled in the third trimester of pregnancy. The receptors were sampled from a female donor in good health, enrolled as a control in a pregnancy study.

V gene TRBV9 combines with J gene TRBJ2-2; possible D gene TRBD1, 6 bases. The germline V gene has CDR1 SGDLS and CDR2 YYNGEE. V was shortened by 4 bases and J by 4 bases, with 20 bases between the two germline ends. This CDR3 is built from 17 residues. In nucleotides, the CDR3 is TGTGCCAGCAGCTCACCCTCCGGGACACCTACCACCGGGGAGCTGTTTTTT. Translating gives CASSSPSGTPTTGELFF.

CDR3 DNA sequence: TGTGCCAGCATCGAGACAGGGACGTCCGAAGCTTTCTTT. Amino acids: CASIETGTSEAFF. V is TRBV6-5 and J is TRBJ1-1, with 7 bases identical to TRBD1. The CDR3 is 13 residues long. V lost 7 bases, J lost 8 bases, and 10 bases stayed unmatched. From germline, CDR1 is MNHEY and CDR2 SVGAGI.

The V call is TRBV11-2, the J call TRBJ2-5; 10 bases line up with TRBD2. V was pared by 5 bases and J by 9 bases, with 18 bases of the junction left unmatched. Germline lookup yields CDR1 SGHAT and CDR2 FQNNGV. The CDR3 spans 17 residues. CDR3 sequence (DNA): TGTGCCAGCAGCCCATTCATCCAAGCGGGGGGGTTTTCGTCCCAGTACTTC. This sequence encodes CASSPFIQAGGFSSQYF.

The genes are TRBV6-5 and TRBJ2-7; 8 nucleotides agree with TRBD1. With V trimmed by 10 bases and J by 5 bases, 16 bases remained unmatched. The CDR3 totals 15 residues. Germline V gives CDR1 MNHEY, CDR2 SVGAGI. The CDR3 sequence is CATCRGRSLTDEQYF. DNA for the CDR3: TGTGCCACTTGCAGGGGGCGGTCGCTTACGGACGAGCAGTACTTC.

The J gene is TRBJ1-2, the V gene TRBV7-2; D is undetermined. This CDR3 spans 15 amino acids. Germline-derived CDR1 and CDR2 are SGHTA and FQGNSA. V lost 0 bases and J 6 bases, leaving 14 bases between the germline ends. CDR3 amino acids: CASSLAATGWDGYTF. The CDR3 coding sequence is TGTGCCAGCAGCTTAGCGGCAACGGGTTGGGATGGCTACACCTTC.

The J gene is TRBJ2-7, the V gene TRBV6-1, with D tentatively TRBD1 (6 bases). V was pared by 7 bases and J by 6 bases, with 19 bases between. This CDR3 spans 14 amino acids. Germline V gene data show CDR1 as MNHNS and CDR2 as SASEGT. CDR3 sequence: CASNDGPWTVEQYF. For the CDR3, the DNA is TGTGCCAGCAATGATGGCCCGTGGACAGTCGAGCAGTACTTC.

The chain is built from TRBV7-9 and TRBJ1-2, with D perhaps TRBD1 (5 bases). CDR1 and CDR2 from the germline V gene are SEHNR and FQNEAQ (reference sequence). This CDR3 has 19 amino acids. V lost 0 bases and J 4 bases, leaving 24 bases between the germline ends. The CDR3 is CASSLAGVGRGLLRYGYTF. DNA for the CDR3: TGTGCCAGCAGCTTAGCGGGGGTGGGACGGGGACTTCTCCGCTATGGCTACACCTTC.

The V call is TRBV11-2, the J call TRBJ1-2; D ambiguous. Germline V lookup: CDR1 SGHAT, CDR2 FQNNGV. V was pared by 0 bases and J by 8 bases, with 10 bases between. This CDR3 region has 13 residues. CDR3 in DNA: TGTGCCAGCAGCTTAGATCTCCCTCTCGGCTACACCTTC. Its protein product is CASSLDLPLGYTF.

V usage is TRBV7-2 and J usage is TRBJ2-3; D is unclear. The CDR3 runs to 14 residues. CDR1 and CDR2 from the germline V gene are SGHTA and FQGNSA. Trimming pared 3 bases from V and 3 bases from J, leaving 10 bases between. Here the CDR3 reads CASSFIFQTDTQYF. In DNA form, the CDR3 reads TGTGCCAGCAGCTTTATATTTCAGACAGATACGCAGTATTTT.

DNA of the CDR3: TGCGCCAGCAGCCAAGCGCGGGGGAGCACAGATACGCAGTATTTT. Residues: CASSQARGSTDTQYF. This chain links TRBV4-1 with TRBJ2-3; 7 bases are a match to TRBD2. Germline V gene data show CDR1 as MGHRA and CDR2 as YSYEKL. V shed 1 base and J 0 bases; nucleotides not matched to a gene: 1. The CDR3 is 15 residues long.

V is TRBV4-3 and J is TRBJ2-3, with a tentative D call TRBD2 (6 bases). Trimming took off 1 base at V and 4 bases at J, with 12 bases between the two ends. The CDR3 covers 15 residues. Germline-derived CDR1 and CDR2 are LGHNA and YSLEER. The CDR3 bases are TGCGCCAGCAGCCAAGGGGGAGGAATGGCAGATACGCAGTATTTT. It specifies CASSQGGGMADTQYF.

The chain links TRBV5-1 to TRBJ2-1; D ambiguous. V lost 0 bases and J lost 6, with 4 bases in between. Germline assignment: CDR1 SGHRS and CDR2 YFSETQ. The CDR3 covers 12 residues. DNA of the CDR3: TGCGCCAGCAGCTTGGTAGTCAATGAGCAGTTCTTC. This encodes CASSLVVNEQFF.

The chain carries TRBV19 and TRBJ1-5; D not resolved. Trimming took off 4 bases at V and 5 bases at J, with 12 bases between the two ends. This CDR3 spans 14 amino acids. CDR1 and CDR2 from the germline V gene are LNHDA and SQIVND (reference sequence). CDR3 sequence: CASSTPGYYQPQHF. The CDR3 region has the DNA TGTGCCAGTAGTACACCAGGTTACTATCAGCCCCAGCATTTT.

The rearrangement uses TRBV15 and TRBJ2-5, with D perhaps TRBD2 (7 bases). The CDR3 has 15 residues. Germline V gene sequence: CDR1 LNHNV, CDR2 YYDKDF (reference sequence). V was trimmed by 2 bases and J by 4 bases, leaving 14 bases between them. CDR3 sequence reads: CATSRSRGAGETQYF. The DNA for the CDR3 is TGTGCCACCAGCAGATCACGGGGGGCCGGAGAGACCCAGTACTTC.

This sequence joins TRBV5-1 and TRBJ2-2; TRBD2 might be the D (5 bases). Germline CDR1 and CDR2: SGHRS and YFSETQ. V shed 5 bases and J shed 0 bases, with 8 bases lying between them. The CDR3 is made up of 14 amino acids. CDR3 DNA: TGCGCCAGCAGGACTACCCCGAACACCGGGGAGCTGTTTTTT. Translating gives CASRTTPNTGELFF.

This chain joins TRBV19 and TRBJ1-1; no firm D call. CDR3 length equals 14 residues. Germline V gives CDR1 LNHDA, CDR2 SQIVND (reference sequence). Trimming stripped 1 base from V and 0 bases from J, with 6 bases between. The CDR3, as DNA: TGTGCCAGTAGTATAGCCGTTATGAACACTGAAGCTTTCTTT. Amino acid sequence: CASSIAVMNTEAFF.

The chain couples TRBV7-8 to TRBJ1-1, with D maybe TRBD1 (6 bases). Trimming took 7 bases from V and 5 from J, leaving 14 bases between them. This CDR3 is 13 amino acids long. CDR1 SGHVS and CDR2 FQNEAQ come from the germline V gene. CDR3 DNA sequence: TGTGCCAGCAATGGGGAAAGGGGGACTGAAGCTTTCTTT. It translates to CASNGERGTEAFF.

The V gene is TRBV2, the J gene TRBJ1-2, with 7 nucleotides matching TRBD1. J gave up 8 bases and V 4 bases, and 10 bases lay outside the gene matches. Germline lookup yields CDR1 SNHLY and CDR2 FYNNEI. CDR3 length: 14 amino acids. The DNA for the CDR3 is TGTGCCAGCAGTGGGGGGACAGACGATCGGGGCTACACCTTC. Translation: CASSGGTDDRGYTF.